The 23 T cell receptor beta chains reported below all come from one sample, sequenced in a study of T-cell memory formation after mild COVID-19. TCRdb analysed the 5' RACE reads with MiXCR anew, one entry per CDR3 protein. Of roughly 450,000 distinct CDR3 sequences in the sample, roughly 18% were seen once. The material sequenced was PBMCs or a T cell subset sorted from them (not recorded which). Every receptor here comes from a young man who had mild COVID-19 (a few samples of this study predate the infection). Cell type and time point are not known.

This clonotype was detected only a few times. V is TRBV6-5 and J is TRBJ2-4; D call uncertain. The CDR3 is 14 amino acids. Germline V lookup: CDR1 MNHEY, CDR2 SVGAGI. V lost 4 bases, J lost 4 bases, and 11 bases lay in between. This chain's CDR3 is CASSSRAGKNIQYF. DNA for the CDR3: TGTGCCAGCAGTTCCCGGGCAGGAAAAAACATTCAGTACTTC.

This clonotype was picked up a small number of times. CDR3 residues: CASSLGQTGGEYNEQFF. The DNA of the CDR3 is TGTGCCAGCAGCTTAGGTCAGACAGGGGGCGAATACAATGAGCAGTTCTTC. The J gene is TRBJ2-1, the V gene TRBV7-6; 10 nucleotides match TRBD1. This CDR3 is 17 amino acids long. CDR1 is SGHVS, CDR2 FNYEAQ, per germline. Unmatched junction bases numbered 7, after V lost 1 base and J lost 4 bases.

This clonotype has more than one count but fewer than ten. The rearrangement uses TRBV27 and TRBJ1-1; no definite D call. The germline V gene encodes CDR1 MNHEY and CDR2 SMNVEV (reference sequence). CDR3 length equals 13 residues. V shed 5 bases and J shed 6 bases, with 13 bases lying between them. The chain's CDR3 is CASSVQPFAEAFF. CDR3 DNA sequence: TGTGCCAGCAGTGTGCAACCTTTCGCTGAAGCTTTCTTT.

This rearrangement joins TRBV12-3 or TRBV12-4 to TRBJ2-5; D is possibly TRBD1 or TRBD2 (5 bases each). The CDR3 has 14 amino acids. Between the trimmed V and J ends, which lost 2 bases and 5 bases, there was a span of 12 bases. The CDR3 DNA is TGTGCCAGCAGTTTACGGCAGGGCGGGGAGACCCAGTACTTC. It yields the protein CASSLRQGGETQYF.

This clonotype was seen only a few times. This chain uses TRBV7-6 with TRBJ1-1; D gene unclear. This CDR3 has 14 residues. V lost 4 bases and J lost 3, with 12 bases in between. CDR1 is SGHVS, CDR2 FNYEAQ, per germline. The DNA of the CDR3 is TGTGCCAGCAGCTATGTGGGAGTAGACACTGAAGCTTTCTTT. Its translation: CASSYVGVDTEAFF.

The CDR3 loop is CASSQGLGEQYV. As DNA, the CDR3 is TGTGCCAGCAGCCAGGGGTTAGGGGAGCAGTACGTC. This chain uses TRBV7-8 with TRBJ2-7; D is perhaps TRBD1 (6 bases). CDR3 length: 12 amino acids. CDR1 is SGHVS and CDR2 is FQNEAQ in the germline V gene. Trimming stripped 5 bases from V and 7 bases from J, with 12 bases between.

This clonotype was detected only a few times. The genes are TRBV7-9 and TRBJ1-5; D is ambiguous. V was clipped by 5 bases and J by 3 bases, with 5 bases between them. The CDR3 runs to 12 residues. CDR1 is SEHNR, CDR2 FQNEAQ, per germline (reference sequence). CDR3 sequence (DNA): TGTGCCAGCAGCGCAGACAATCAGCCCCAGCATTTT. Protein sequence: CASSADNQPQHF.

The chain uses TRBV3-1 and TRBJ1-1; D call uncertain. V lost 7 bases, J lost 3 bases, and 12 bases lay in between. Germline CDR1 and CDR2: LGHDT and YNNKEL (reference sequence). The CDR3 totals 13 residues. The CDR3 nucleotides read TGTGCCAGCACCTTCGGGAGGGACACTGAAGCTTTCTTT. Protein: CASTFGRDTEAFF. Variable domain in full (rest from reference TRBV3-1 and TRBJ1-1): DTAVSQTPKYLVTQMGNDKSIKCEQNLGHDTMYWYKQDSKKFLKIMFSYNNKELIINETVPNRFSPKSPDKAHLNLHINSLELGDSAVYFCASTFGRDTEAFFGQGTRLTVV.

This clonotype has just a few counts. The gene calls are TRBV10-3 and TRBJ1-2; D is unresolved. Looked up from germline, CDR1 is ENHRY and CDR2 is SYGVKD. The V and J ends lost 3 bases and 5 bases respectively, with 4 bases between them. The CDR3 contains 11 residues. CDR3 in amino acids: CAISDAYGYTF. Here the CDR3 DNA reads TGTGCCATCAGTGATGCATATGGCTACACCTTC.

The count of this clonotype is one. The chain links TRBV10-3 to TRBJ1-2; 7 bases are shared with TRBD1. The V segment lost 3 bases and the J segment 6 bases; nucleotides outside the gene matches: 4. The CDR3 spans 13 residues. The germline V gene encodes CDR1 ENHRY and CDR2 SYGVKD. The CDR3 reads CAISEITGDGYTF. In DNA, the CDR3 is TGTGCCATCAGTGAAATAACAGGGGATGGCTACACCTTC.

This clonotype was recorded once. This chain connects TRBV29-1 to TRBJ2-3, with D possibly being TRBD1 (5 bases). Germline lookup yields CDR1 SQVTM and CDR2 ANQGSEA. The CDR3 spans 14 residues. The ends were cut back, 4 bases at V and 2 bases at J, with 13 bases in the middle. The CDR3 DNA sequence: TGCAGCGTTGTGTCAGGGATAAACACAGATACGCAGTATTTT. It is translated as CSVVSGINTDTQYF.

The chain combines TRBV12-3 or TRBV12-4 with TRBJ2-2; D gene ambiguous. CDR3 size: 14 residues. V lost 2 bases to trimming and J lost 5 bases, with 9 bases between them. CDR3 protein: CASSLTTGTGELFF. CDR3 nucleotides: TGTGCCAGCAGTTTAACTACCGGAACCGGGGAGCTGTTTTTT.

In this sample, this clonotype turned up a few times. The chain recombines TRBV6-1 with TRBJ2-5, with TRBD2 matching 7 bases. Unmatched junction bases numbered 12, after V lost 3 bases and J lost 8 bases. The CDR3 length is 15 residues. The germline V gene encodes CDR1 MNHNS and CDR2 SASEGT. The CDR3 region has the DNA TGTGCCAGCAGTGATCCGAGTGGGGAGCGGGGAACCCAGTACTTC. Protein: CASSDPSGERGTQYF.

This chain joins TRBV5-4 and TRBJ2-7; 9 nucleotides match TRBD1. CDR3 length: 13 amino acids. The germline V gene encodes CDR1 SGHNT and CDR2 YYREEE (reference sequence). Germline trimming cut 4 bases from V and 7 bases from J; bases unmatched to any gene: 6. The CDR3 DNA reads as TGTGCCAGCAGCCCTACCGGGACAGGGGAGCAGTACTTC. Translated: CASSPTGTGEQYF.

This chain uses TRBV19 with TRBJ1-1; D gene uncertain. The V gene's germline CDR1 is LNHDA and CDR2 SQIVND (reference sequence). This CDR3 has 12 residues. The V gene lost 9 bases and the J gene lost 1 base, with 9 bases spanning the gap. The CDR3 nucleotides read TGTGCCAGCTACTATGGGAACACTGAAGCTTTCTTT. This gives the protein CASYYGNTEAFF.

This clonotype came up a few times. This chain joins TRBV5-6 and TRBJ2-5; D uncertain. V shed 2 bases and J shed 2 bases, with 10 bases lying between them. Germline assignment: CDR1 SGHDT and CDR2 YYEEEE. The CDR3 extends over 14 amino acids. DNA of the CDR3: TGTGCCAGCAGCTTCTCATCCGATCAAGAGACCCAGTACTTC. Protein sequence: CASSFSSDQETQYF. Together with reference TRBV5-6 and TRBJ2-5, the CDR3 gives the full variable domain: DAGVTQSPTHLIKTRGQQVTLRCSPKSGHDTVSWYQQALGQGPQFIFQYYEEEERQRGNFPDRFSGHQFPNYSSELNVNALLLGDSALYLCASSFSSDQETQYFGPGTRLLVL.

The chain has TRBV6-5 and TRBJ2-5, with 11 bases fitting TRBD2. The CDR3 is 15 amino acids. Germline V gene sequence: CDR1 MNHEY, CDR2 SVGAGI. V was clipped by 6 bases and J by 2 bases; unmatched bases: 5. The CDR3 DNA reads TGTGCCAGCAGGAAGGGACTAGCGGTACAAGAGACCCAGTACTTC. Encoded protein: CASRKGLAVQETQYF.

This chain joins TRBV5-1 and TRBJ2-2; D unclear. The length of the CDR3 is 13 residues. Germline CDR1 reads SGHRS; CDR2 reads YFSETQ. Trimming removed 5 bases from V and 6 bases from J, with 11 bases in between. CDR3 DNA sequence: TGCGCCAGCAGAAGAGACCCACCCGGGGAGCTGTTTTTT. It specifies CASRRDPPGELFF.

The rearrangement joins TRBV29-1 to TRBJ1-4; TRBD1 matches at 8 bases. This CDR3 is built from 14 residues. V was pared by 5 bases and J by 2 bases, with 4 bases of the junction left unmatched. Germline CDR1 SQVTM, CDR2 ANQGSEA. CDR3 bases: TGCAGCGTTCGACAGGGGATGACTAATGAAAAACTGTTTTTT. Translating it yields CSVRQGMTNEKLFF.

V and J are TRBV9 and TRBJ2-1, with D maybe TRBD2 (6 bases). CDR3 length: 15 amino acids. V lost 0 bases and J lost 5, with 12 bases in between. CDR1 SGDLS and CDR2 YYNGEE come from the germline V gene. CDR3 coding DNA: TGTGCCAGCAGCGTAGGGTGGAGGGGACACAATGAGCAGTTCTTC. Protein product: CASSVGWRGHNEQFF.

The V gene is TRBV4-2, the J gene TRBJ1-2, with D perhaps matching TRBD1 (6 bases). Trimming took off 4 bases at V and 4 bases at J, with 16 bases between the two ends. The CDR3 spans 15 residues. Looked up from germline, CDR1 is LGHNA and CDR2 is YNFKEQ. CDR3: CASSRPEGDRYGYTF. CDR3 bases: TGTGCCAGCAGCCGGCCCGAGGGGGATCGCTATGGCTACACCTTC.

J is TRBJ2-2 and V is TRBV5-1, with TRBD1 identical over 9 bases. The germline V gene encodes CDR1 SGHRS and CDR2 YFSETQ. The CDR3 totals 16 residues. With V trimmed by 4 bases and J by 5 bases, 9 bases remained unmatched. CDR3 sequence reads: CASSLGTGRRTGELFF. The CDR3 nucleotides read TGCGCCAGCAGCCTGGGGACAGGGAGACGGACCGGGGAGCTGTTTTTT.

This chain uses TRBV5-4 with TRBJ2-6; 7 bases are a match to TRBD1. The V gene's germline CDR1 is SGHNT and CDR2 YYREEE (reference sequence). The CDR3 is 14 amino acids. J was trimmed by 12 bases and V by 8 bases; bases with no gene match: 14. The CDR3 nucleotides are TGTGCCAGAAGGAGCTTGGACAGGTCCGGCGTCCTGACTTTC. Translating gives CARRSLDRSGVLTF.